This entry lists 7 T cell receptor beta chains sequenced from one sample in a study of CD8 T cells in Susac syndrome. A quantity of roughly 0.5 to 1 ug RNA underwent reverse transcription using random hexamers. TCRdb re-derived calls from the immunoSEQ multiplex PCR reads in MiXCR, one entry per CDR3 protein. The repertoire holds roughly 200,000 distinct CDR3 sequences, with roughly 92% as singletons. The material sequenced was CD4+ T cells from PBMCs. The receptors stem from a human donor in good health.

This chain joins TRBV20-1 and TRBJ2-7; D gene uncertain. CDR1 and CDR2 (germline): DFQATT, SNEGSKA (reference sequence). V was clipped by 1 base and J by 2 bases, with 6 bases between them. The CDR3 is made up of 12 amino acids. The CDR3 nucleotides read TGCAGTGCTAGAGGCACCACCTACGAGCAGTACGTC. Protein product: CSARGTTYEQYV.

The V call is TRBV19, the J call TRBJ2-2; 8 positions match TRBD2. CDR1 and CDR2 (germline): LNHDA, SQIVND (reference sequence). This CDR3 contains 14 residues. V lost 7 bases to trimming and J lost 4 bases; unmatched junction nucleotides: 5. The CDR3 nucleotides are TGTGCCAGTAAGAAGACTAGCGTCACCGGGGAGCTGTTTTTT. Protein product: CASKKTSVTGELFF.

The rearrangement joins TRBV15 to TRBJ1-3, with TRBD1 identical over 10 bases. CDR3 length: 18 amino acids. The germline CDR1 and CDR2 sequences are LNHNV and YYDKDF (reference sequence). V was clipped by 1 base and J by 2 bases; unmatched bases: 8. The chain's CDR3 is CATSRATMTGGAGNTIYF. CDR3 nucleotide sequence: TGTGCCACCAGCAGAGCAACTATGACAGGGGGCGCTGGAAACACCATATATTTT.

As for this clonotype: Compared with germline, one end of the junction differs, possibly owing to a read error. The chain combines TRBV29-1 with TRBJ1-1; D unresolved. The CDR3 spans 11 residues. In germline, CDR1 is SQVTM, CDR2 ANQGSEA. The CDR3 sequence: CGCLRNTEAFF. In DNA form, the CDR3 reads TGTGGGTGCCTTCGGAACACTGAAGCTTTCTTT. The entire variable domain, with the rest obtained from reference TRBV29-1 and TRBJ1-1, is as follows: SAVISQKPSRDICQRGTSLTIQCQVDSQVTMMFWYRQQPGQSLTLIATANQGSEATYESGFVIDKFPISRPNLTFSTLTVSNMSPEDSSIYLCGCLRNTEAFFGQGTRLTVV.

This chain links TRBV19 with TRBJ1-5; 11 bases agree with TRBD1. CDR3 length equals 14 residues. The V gene's germline CDR1 is LNHDA and CDR2 SQIVND (reference sequence). The trim removed 3 bases at V and 7 bases at J, leaving 2 bases unmatched. This chain's CDR3 is CASSIRTGGQPQHF. CDR3 sequence (DNA): TGTGCCAGTAGTATTCGGACAGGGGGCCAGCCCCAGCATTTT.

V and J are TRBV5-1 and TRBJ2-7; TRBD2 is a possible D gene (6 bases). With 4 bases removed from V and 6 bases from J, the gap between germline ends came to 17 bases. CDR3 length equals 14 residues. Germline CDR1 SGHRS, CDR2 YFSETQ. CDR3 region: CASSVNRDSGEQYF. The CDR3 DNA reads as TGCGCCAGCAGCGTGAACCGGGACTCGGGCGAGCAGTACTTC.

The chain recombines TRBV7-9 with TRBJ1-5; D not certain. Germline V CDR1 and CDR2: SEHNR, FQNEAQ (reference sequence). The germline V and J ends were trimmed by 0 bases and 1 base, with 13 bases remaining between them. The CDR3 spans 17 residues. The CDR3 DNA reads as TGTGCCAGCAGCTTAGCGCTCTCGGGGTTAAGCAATCAGCCCCAGCATTTT. This codes for CASSLALSGLSNQPQHF.